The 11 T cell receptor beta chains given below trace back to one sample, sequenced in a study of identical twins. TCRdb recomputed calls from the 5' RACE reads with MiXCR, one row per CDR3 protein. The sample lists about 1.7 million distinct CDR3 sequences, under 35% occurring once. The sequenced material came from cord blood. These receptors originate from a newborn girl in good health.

CDR3: CSARPWMNTEAFF. The CDR3 nucleotides are TGCAGTGCTAGACCATGGATGAACACTGAAGCTTTCTTT. This chain connects TRBV20-1 to TRBJ1-1; unclear D gene. Germline loops: CDR1 DFQATT, CDR2 SNEGSKA (reference sequence). V was trimmed by 2 bases and J by 0 bases, leaving 7 bases between them. The CDR3 runs 13 residues.

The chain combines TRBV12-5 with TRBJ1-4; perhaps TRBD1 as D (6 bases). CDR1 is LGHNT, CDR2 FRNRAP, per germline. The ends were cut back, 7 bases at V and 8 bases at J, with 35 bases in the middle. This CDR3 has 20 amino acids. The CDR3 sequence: CASAKNETKRNRERGEKLFF. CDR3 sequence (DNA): TGTGCTAGTGCCAAAAACGAAACGAAACGCAACAGGGAAAGGGGGGAAAAACTGTTTTTT. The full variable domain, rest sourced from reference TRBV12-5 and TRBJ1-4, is DARVTQTPRHKVTEMGQEVTMRCQPILGHNTVFWYRQTMMQGLELLAYFRNRAPLDDSGMPKDRFSAEMPDATLATLKIQPSEPRDSAVYFCASAKNETKRNRERGEKLFFGSGTQLSVL.

In DNA form, the CDR3 reads TGTGCCAGCAGCTTAGAACAGTATAGCAATCAGCCCCAGCATTTT. Protein: CASSLEQYSNQPQHF. The chain has TRBV7-2 and TRBJ1-5; D gene uncertain. V was cut by 1 base and J by 0 bases, with 7 bases left in between. CDR3 length: 15 residues. The germline gives CDR1 SGHTA, CDR2 FQGNSA.

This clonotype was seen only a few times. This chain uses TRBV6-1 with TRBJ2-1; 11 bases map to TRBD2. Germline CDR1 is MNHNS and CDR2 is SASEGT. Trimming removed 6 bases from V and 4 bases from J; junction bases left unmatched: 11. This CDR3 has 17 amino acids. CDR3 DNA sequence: TGTGCCAGCAGAGTAGCGGGAGGGGAAACTAGGTACAATGAGCAGTTCTTC. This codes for CASRVAGGETRYNEQFF.

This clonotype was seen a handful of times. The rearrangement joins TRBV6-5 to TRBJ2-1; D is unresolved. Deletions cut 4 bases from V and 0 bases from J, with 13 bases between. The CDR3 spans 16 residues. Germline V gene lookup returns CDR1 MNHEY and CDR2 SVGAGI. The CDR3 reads CASSSRLPSSYNEQFF. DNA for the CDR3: TGTGCCAGCAGTTCGAGACTTCCAAGCTCCTACAATGAGCAGTTCTTC.

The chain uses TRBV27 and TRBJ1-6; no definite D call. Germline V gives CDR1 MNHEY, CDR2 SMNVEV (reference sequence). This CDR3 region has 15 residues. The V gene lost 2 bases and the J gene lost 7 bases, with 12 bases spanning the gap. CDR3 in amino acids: CASSLIPGVNSPLHF. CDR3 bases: TGTGCCAGCAGTTTAATCCCGGGCGTCAATTCACCCCTCCACTTT.

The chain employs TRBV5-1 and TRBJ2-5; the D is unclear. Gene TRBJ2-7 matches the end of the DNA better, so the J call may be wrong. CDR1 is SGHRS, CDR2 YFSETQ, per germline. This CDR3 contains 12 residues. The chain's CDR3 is CASSKTDGEQYF. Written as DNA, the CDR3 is TGCGCCAGCAGCAAAACTGACGGCGAGCAGTACTTC.

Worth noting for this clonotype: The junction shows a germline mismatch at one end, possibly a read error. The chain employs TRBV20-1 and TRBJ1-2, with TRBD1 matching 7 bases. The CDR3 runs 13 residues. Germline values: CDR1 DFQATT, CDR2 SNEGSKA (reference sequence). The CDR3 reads CSARDRQGYGHTF. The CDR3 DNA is TGCAGTGCTAGAGATCGACAGGGTTATGGCCACACCTTC.

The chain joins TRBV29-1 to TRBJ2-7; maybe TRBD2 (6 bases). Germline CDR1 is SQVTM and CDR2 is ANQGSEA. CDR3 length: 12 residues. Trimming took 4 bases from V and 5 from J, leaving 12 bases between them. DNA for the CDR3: TGCAGCGTTGGGCAGGGCGGGGACGAGCAGTACTTC. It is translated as CSVGQGGDEQYF.

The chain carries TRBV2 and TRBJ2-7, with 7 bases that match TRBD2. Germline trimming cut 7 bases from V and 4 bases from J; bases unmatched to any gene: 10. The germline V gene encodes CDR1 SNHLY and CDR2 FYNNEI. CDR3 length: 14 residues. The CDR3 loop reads CASIAGRTGYEQYF. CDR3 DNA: TGTGCCAGCATCGCCGGGAGGACGGGGTACGAGCAGTACTTC.

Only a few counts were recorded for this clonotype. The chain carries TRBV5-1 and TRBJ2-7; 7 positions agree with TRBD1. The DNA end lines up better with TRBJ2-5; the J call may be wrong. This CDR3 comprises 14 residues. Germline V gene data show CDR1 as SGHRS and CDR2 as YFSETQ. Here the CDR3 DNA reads TGCGCCAGCAGCCAGACAGGGCTGAAGGAGACCCAGTACTTC. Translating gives CASSQTGLKETQYF.